The clone carrying this T cell receptor (beta chain) was found many times. The antigen remains unidentified. CDR3 length: 16 amino acids. V shed 1 base, J shed 5 bases, and the junction held 8 bases outside the gene matches. Germline V gene sequence: CDR1 SGHAT, CDR2 FQNNGV. This sample is drawn from a study of T cell repertoires in cytomegalovirus infection. The overall study: Shared public TCR beta signatures pointed to both CMV infection and a matching HLA type.

TCRdb re-called the reads with MiXCR, one entry per CDR3 protein. The table records 400,000 or so distinct CDR3 sequences, 15% to 20% of them present only once. Points from the study as a whole: The response measured ex vivo was dominated by TCR beta clonotypes (HLA-C-restricted and CMV-specific). CMV carriers having the relevant HLA were flagged by cumulative public TCR beta family frequency.

The V gene is TRBV11-2, the J gene TRBJ2-5, with 9 nucleotides matching TRBD2. Source material: PBMCs. This receptor was identified in a human donor in good health (CMV status not recorded). Some clones in this sample may be carry-over from other donors' samples. CDR3 residues: CASSLGLGTSQETQYF. For the CDR3, the DNA is TGTGCCAGCAGCTTAGGGCTAGGGACTAGCCAGGAGACCCAGTACTTC.